These T cell receptor beta chains were read from a single sample in a study of cytomegalovirus exposure and HLA in healthy donors. The repertoire was sequenced with immunoSEQ multiplex PCR; TCRdb's copy has only in-frame clones and lacks some. The sample records some 190,000 clones, almost 80% being singletons. The material sequenced was PBMCs. All receptors come from a woman under 30 in good health and CMV-seronegative. The CDR3 runs from the conserved cysteine through the conserved F or W. The order of the fields is J gene, V gene, D gene, clone size, CDR3 protein, CDR3 DNA. The D gene is left open where the match is weak. Clone size, where shown, is once, few, many, or a class for clones that have expanded.

>TRBJ2-7|TRBV13|TRBD2|once
CASSLVRGLAGPGSYEQYF
TGTGCCAGCAGCTTAGTCCGGGGACTAGCGGGCCCCGGGTCCTACGAGCAGTACTTC
>TRBJ1-2|TRBV29-1|NA|NA
CSVEVQANYGYTF
TGCAGCGTTGAAGTACAGGCTAACTATGGCTACACCTTC
>TRBJ2-7|TRBV5-4|NA|NA
CASSSMGHEQYF
TGTGCCAGCAGCTCCATGGGGCACGAGCAGTACTTC
>TRBJ1-1|TRBV19|NA|NA
CASSIAAREVGKTEAFF
TGTGCCAGTAGTATAGCGGCCCGGGAGGTAGGAAAGACCGAAGCTTTCTTT
>TRBJ2-7|TRBV6-1|NA|NA
CASTYDSMRGWEQYF
TGTGCCAGCACGTACGACTCGATGAGAGGGTGGGAGCAGTACTTC
>TRBJ1-1|TRBV7-2|TRBD1|NA
CASSLTGGHTEAFF
TGTGCCAGCAGCTTGACAGGGGGGCACACTGAAGCTTTCTTT
>TRBJ1-2|TRBV9|NA|NA
CASSRSGSVYGYTF
TGTGCCAGCAGCCGGTCTGGGAGTGTCTATGGCTACACCTTC
>TRBJ1-2|TRBV7-3|NA|NA
CASSSGSEYGYTF
TGTGCCAGCAGCTCCGGGTCCGAGTATGGCTACACCTTC
>TRBJ2-7|TRBV4-1|TRBD1|few
CASSQLGQITHYEQYF
TGCGCCAGCAGCCAACTGGGACAGATAACCCACTACGAGCAGTACTTC
>TRBJ2-7|TRBV4-1|TRBD1|NA
CASSQVAGGQYEQYF
TGCGCCAGCAGCCAAGTGGCAGGGGGCCAGTACGAGCAGTACTTC
>TRBJ2-7|TRBV28|NA|NA
CASTTNYEQYF
TGTGCCAGCACGACTAACTACGAGCAGTACTTC
>TRBJ2-5|TRBV15|TRBD2|NA
CATSSTSGGTQYF
TGTGCCACCAGCTCGACTAGCGGGGGGACCCAGTACTTC
>TRBJ1-2|TRBV28|NA|once
CASQPGSYGYTF
TGTGCCAGCCAACCAGGGTCCTATGGCTACACCTTC
>TRBJ2-1|TRBV9|TRBD2|NA
CASSVEGTSDNEQFF
TGTGCCAGCAGCGTAGAAGGGACTAGCGATAATGAGCAGTTCTTC
>TRBJ1-6|TRBV6-1|NA|NA
CASSEEGTGVSPLHF
TGTGCCAGCAGTGAAGAGGGGACGGGGGTTTCACCCCTCCACTTT
>TRBJ1-1|TRBV7-9|NA|NA
CASSLGIKGKGDMNTEAFF
TGTGCCAGCAGCTTAGGGATTAAGGGGAAAGGGGACATGAACACTGAAGCTTTCTTT
>TRBJ2-2|TRBV28|NA|NA
CASSSAGSNTGELFF
TGTGCCAGCAGTTCGGCAGGCTCGAACACCGGGGAGCTGTTTTTT
>TRBJ2-3|TRBV28|NA|NA
CASSPGEGNTQYF
TGTGCCAGCAGTCCAGGGGAGGGGAATACGCAGTATTTT
>TRBJ2-3|TRBV18|NA|NA
CASSPGDTQYF
TGTGCCAGCTCACCCGGGGATACGCAGTATTTT
>TRBJ2-7|TRBV6-1|NA|NA
CASSELTEQYF
TGTGCCAGCAGTGAATTAACAGAGCAGTACTTC
>TRBJ2-7|TRBV27|TRBD2|NA
CASSLNAGVHEQYF
TGTGCCAGCAGTTTAAACGCGGGAGTCCACGAGCAGTACTTC
>TRBJ1-2|TRBV2|TRBD1|NA
CASSLGQATYGYTF
TGTGCCAGCAGCCTCGGACAGGCCACCTATGGCTACACCTTC
>TRBJ2-3|TRBV7-8|TRBD2|NA
CASSGSGGADTQYF
TGTGCCAGCAGCGGTAGCGGGGGGGCAGATACGCAGTATTTT
>TRBJ1-2|TRBV7-9|TRBD1|once
CASSSTTGASNYGYTF
TGTGCCAGCAGCTCAACCACAGGGGCCAGTAACTATGGCTACACCTTC
>TRBJ2-1|TRBV13|TRBD2|NA
CASSPKAGLSYNEQFF
TGTGCCAGCAGTCCTAAAGCGGGGCTCTCCTACAATGAGCAGTTCTTC
>TRBJ1-4|TRBV5-1|TRBD1|NA
CASSSDGQATNEKLFF
TGCGCCAGCAGCTCCGATGGACAGGCAACTAATGAAAAACTGTTTTTT
>TRBJ1-6|TRBV6-1|NA|NA
CASSEIIRADSPLHF
TGTGCCAGCAGTGAAATTATCAGGGCGGATTCACCCCTCCACTTT
>TRBJ2-1|TRBV5-5|TRBD2|NA
CASYQRRTSQSSSYNEQFF
TGTGCCAGCTACCAAAGGCGGACTAGCCAATCGAGCTCCTACAATGAGCAGTTCTTC
>TRBJ2-3|TRBV30|NA|NA
CAWSVPIGGFTDTQYF
TGTGCCTGGAGTGTACCGATCGGCGGTTTCACAGATACGCAGTATTTT
>TRBJ1-2|TRBV7-3|NA|NA
CASSLMRVGDGYTF
TGTGCCAGCAGCTTAATGAGGGTGGGCGATGGCTACACCTTC
>TRBJ2-7|TRBV5-6|NA|NA
CASSLDGRGPTPLYEQYF
TGTGCCAGCAGCTTGGATGGGCGGGGGCCGACCCCTCTCTACGAGCAGTACTTC
>TRBJ1-1|TRBV23-1|TRBD1|NA
CASSPCTGEHTEAFF
TGCGCCAGCAGTCCCTGTACAGGGGAGCACACTGAAGCTTTCTTT
>TRBJ1-2|TRBV30|TRBD1|NA
CAWYGQARDGYTF
TGTGCCTGGTACGGACAGGCGCGGGATGGCTACACCTTC
>TRBJ1-2|TRBV7-9|NA|NA
CSSSLVGTTSNYGYTF
TGTTCCAGCAGCTTAGTTGGGACAACTTCTAACTATGGCTACACCTTC
>TRBJ2-4|TRBV9|NA|once
CASSVGGGPNIQYF
TGTGCCAGCAGCGTAGGGGGGGGGCCGAACATTCAGTACTTC